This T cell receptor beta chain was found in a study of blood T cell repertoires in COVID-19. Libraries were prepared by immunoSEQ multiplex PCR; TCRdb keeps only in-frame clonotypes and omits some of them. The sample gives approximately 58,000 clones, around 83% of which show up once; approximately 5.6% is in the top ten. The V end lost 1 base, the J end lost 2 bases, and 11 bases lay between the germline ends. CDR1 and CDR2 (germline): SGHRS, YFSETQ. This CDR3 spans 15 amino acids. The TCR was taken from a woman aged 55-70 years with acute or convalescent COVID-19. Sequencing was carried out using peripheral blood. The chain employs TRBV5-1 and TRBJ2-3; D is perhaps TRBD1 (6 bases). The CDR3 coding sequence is TGCGCCAGCAGCTTGCAGGGGTTCGACACAGATACGCAGTATTTT. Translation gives CASSLQGFDTDTQYF.